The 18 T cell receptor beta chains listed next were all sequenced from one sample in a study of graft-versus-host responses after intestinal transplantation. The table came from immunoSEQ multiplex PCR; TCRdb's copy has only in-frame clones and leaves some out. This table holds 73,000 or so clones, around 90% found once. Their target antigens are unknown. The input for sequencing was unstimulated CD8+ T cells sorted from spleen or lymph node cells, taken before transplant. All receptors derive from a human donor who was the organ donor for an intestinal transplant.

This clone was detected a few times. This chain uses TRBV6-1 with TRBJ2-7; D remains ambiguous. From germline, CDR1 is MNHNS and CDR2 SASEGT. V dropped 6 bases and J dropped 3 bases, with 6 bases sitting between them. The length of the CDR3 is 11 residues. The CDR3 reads CASSLYYEQYV. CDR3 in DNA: TGTGCCAGCAGCCTATACTACGAGCAGTACGTC.

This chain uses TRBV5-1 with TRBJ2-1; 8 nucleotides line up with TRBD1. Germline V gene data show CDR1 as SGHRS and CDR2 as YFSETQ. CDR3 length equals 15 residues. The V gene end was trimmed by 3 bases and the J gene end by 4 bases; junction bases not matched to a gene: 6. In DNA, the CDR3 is TGCGCCAGCAGCTCAAAAGACAGGGGATACAATGAGCAGTTCTTC. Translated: CASSSKDRGYNEQFF.

In nucleotides, the CDR3 is TGTGCCAGCAGTGAACGATATGGGCAGGGGGGCCTACCCGGGGAGCTGTTTTTT. Protein sequence: CASSERYGQGGLPGELFF. The chain uses TRBV6-1 and TRBJ2-2; TRBD1 is a possible D gene (7 bases). The V end lost 2 bases, the J end lost 6 bases, and 22 bases lay between the germline ends. This CDR3 contains 18 residues. The germline V gene encodes CDR1 MNHNS and CDR2 SASEGT.

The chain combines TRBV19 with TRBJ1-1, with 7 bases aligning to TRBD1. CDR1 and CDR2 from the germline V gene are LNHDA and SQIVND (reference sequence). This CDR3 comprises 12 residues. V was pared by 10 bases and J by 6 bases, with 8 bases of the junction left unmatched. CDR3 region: CATNTGVAEAFF. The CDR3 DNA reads TGTGCCACCAATACAGGGGTGGCTGAAGCTTTCTTT.

The CDR3: CASSLTGSLRLSTDTQYF. The CDR3, as DNA: TGTGCCAGCAGCTTGACCGGGTCACTCCGACTCAGCACAGATACGCAGTATTTT. The chain has TRBV13 and TRBJ2-3, with D uncertain. The CDR3 spans 18 residues. V lost 3 bases and J 0 bases, leaving 19 bases between the germline ends. Germline CDR1 reads PRHDT; CDR2 reads FYEKMQ (reference sequence).

The CDR3 bases are TGCGCCAGCAACCCAGGGGGCGCGGTTTATGGCTACACCTTC. Translating gives CASNPGGAVYGYTF. The chain carries TRBV5-1 and TRBJ1-2; 8 bases align to TRBD1. V shed 6 bases and J 5 bases; nucleotides not matched to a gene: 9. This CDR3 spans 14 amino acids. The germline V gene has CDR1 SGHRS and CDR2 YFSETQ.

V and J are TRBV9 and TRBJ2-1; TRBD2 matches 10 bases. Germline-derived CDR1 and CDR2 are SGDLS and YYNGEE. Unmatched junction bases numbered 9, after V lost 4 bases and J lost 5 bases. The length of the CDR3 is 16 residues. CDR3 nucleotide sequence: TGTGCCAGCAGCACCAGAGCGGGGGGGGCGGACAATGAGCAGTTCTTC. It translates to CASSTRAGGADNEQFF.

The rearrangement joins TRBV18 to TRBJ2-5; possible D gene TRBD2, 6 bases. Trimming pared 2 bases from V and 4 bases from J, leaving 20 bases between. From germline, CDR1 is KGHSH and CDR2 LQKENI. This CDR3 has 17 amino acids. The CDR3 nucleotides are TGTGCCAGCTCACCAGCGGAAGTTGGCGGGGCCCGAGAGACCCAGTACTTC. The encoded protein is CASSPAEVGGARETQYF.

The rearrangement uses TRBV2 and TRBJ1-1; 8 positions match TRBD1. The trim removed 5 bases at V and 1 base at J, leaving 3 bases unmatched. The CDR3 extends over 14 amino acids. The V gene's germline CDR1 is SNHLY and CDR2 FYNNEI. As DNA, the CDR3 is TGTGCCAGCAGTTACGACAGGGGGAACACTGAAGCTTTCTTT. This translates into CASSYDRGNTEAFF.

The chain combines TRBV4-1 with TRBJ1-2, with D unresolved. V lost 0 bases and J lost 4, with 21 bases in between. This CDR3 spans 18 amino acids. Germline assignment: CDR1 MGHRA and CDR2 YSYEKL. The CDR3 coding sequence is TGCGCCAGCAGCCAAGATCTCACAGTTCTCAGTTCGGTCTATGGCTACACCTTC. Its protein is CASSQDLTVLSSVYGYTF.

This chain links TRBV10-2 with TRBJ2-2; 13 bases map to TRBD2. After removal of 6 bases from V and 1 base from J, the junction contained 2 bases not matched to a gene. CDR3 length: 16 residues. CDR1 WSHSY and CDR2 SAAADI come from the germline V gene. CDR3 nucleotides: TGCGCCAGCAGAAGGACTAGCGGGGGGAACACCGGGGAGCTGTTTTTT. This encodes CASRRTSGGNTGELFF.

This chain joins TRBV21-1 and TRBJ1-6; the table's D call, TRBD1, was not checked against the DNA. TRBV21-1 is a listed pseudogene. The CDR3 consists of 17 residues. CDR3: CASSKVLGGGLRSPLHF. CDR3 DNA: TGTGCCAGCAGCAAGGTCCTTGGGGGCGGCCTAAGATCACCCCTCCACTTT.

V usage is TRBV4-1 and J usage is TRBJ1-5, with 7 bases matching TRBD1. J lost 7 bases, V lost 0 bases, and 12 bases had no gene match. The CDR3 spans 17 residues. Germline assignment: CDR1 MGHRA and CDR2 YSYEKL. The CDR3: CASSQESGGSGAQPQHF. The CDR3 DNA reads TGCGCCAGCAGCCAAGAGTCAGGGGGGTCCGGCGCGCAGCCCCAGCATTTT.

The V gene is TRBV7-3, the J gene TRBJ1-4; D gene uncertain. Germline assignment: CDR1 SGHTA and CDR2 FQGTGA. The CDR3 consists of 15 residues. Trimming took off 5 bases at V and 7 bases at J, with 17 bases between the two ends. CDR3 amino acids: CASSLRFGRGEKLFF. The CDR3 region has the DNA TGTGCCAGCAGCCTACGTTTCGGACGGGGTGAAAAACTGTTTTTT. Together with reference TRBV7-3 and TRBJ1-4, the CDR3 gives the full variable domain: GAGVSQTPSNKVTEKGKYVELRCDPISGHTALYWYRQSLGQGPEFLIYFQGTGAADDSGLPNDRFFAVRPEGSVSTLKIQRTERGDSAVYLCASSLRFGRGEKLFFGSGTQLSVL.

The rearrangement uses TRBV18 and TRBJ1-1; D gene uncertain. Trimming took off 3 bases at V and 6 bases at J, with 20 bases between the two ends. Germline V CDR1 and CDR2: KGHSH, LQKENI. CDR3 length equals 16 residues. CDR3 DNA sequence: TGTGCCAGCTCACCTCCGAATGAACAGCCCCCCGCTGAAGCTTTCTTT. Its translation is CASSPPNEQPPAEAFF.

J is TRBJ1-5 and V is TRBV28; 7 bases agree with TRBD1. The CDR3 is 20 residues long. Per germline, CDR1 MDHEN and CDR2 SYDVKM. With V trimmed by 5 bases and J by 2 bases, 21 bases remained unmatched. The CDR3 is CASSHFPTGEVALGNQPQHF. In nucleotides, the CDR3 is TGTGCCAGCAGTCACTTCCCAACAGGGGAGGTCGCCTTGGGCAATCAGCCCCAGCATTTT.

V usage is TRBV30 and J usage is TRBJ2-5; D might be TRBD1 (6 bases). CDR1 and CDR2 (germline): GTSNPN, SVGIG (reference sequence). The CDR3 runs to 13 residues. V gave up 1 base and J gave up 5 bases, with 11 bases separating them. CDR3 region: CAWSEQGDETQYF. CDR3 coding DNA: TGTGCCTGGAGTGAACAGGGAGACGAGACCCAGTACTTC.

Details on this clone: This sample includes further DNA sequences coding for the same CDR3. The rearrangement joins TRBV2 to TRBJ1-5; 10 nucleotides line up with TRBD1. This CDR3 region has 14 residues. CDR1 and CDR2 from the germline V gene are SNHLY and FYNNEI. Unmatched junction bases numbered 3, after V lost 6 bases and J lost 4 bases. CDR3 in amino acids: CASREGQGNQPQHF. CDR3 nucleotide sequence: TGTGCCAGCAGGGAGGGACAGGGGAATCAGCCCCAGCATTTT.